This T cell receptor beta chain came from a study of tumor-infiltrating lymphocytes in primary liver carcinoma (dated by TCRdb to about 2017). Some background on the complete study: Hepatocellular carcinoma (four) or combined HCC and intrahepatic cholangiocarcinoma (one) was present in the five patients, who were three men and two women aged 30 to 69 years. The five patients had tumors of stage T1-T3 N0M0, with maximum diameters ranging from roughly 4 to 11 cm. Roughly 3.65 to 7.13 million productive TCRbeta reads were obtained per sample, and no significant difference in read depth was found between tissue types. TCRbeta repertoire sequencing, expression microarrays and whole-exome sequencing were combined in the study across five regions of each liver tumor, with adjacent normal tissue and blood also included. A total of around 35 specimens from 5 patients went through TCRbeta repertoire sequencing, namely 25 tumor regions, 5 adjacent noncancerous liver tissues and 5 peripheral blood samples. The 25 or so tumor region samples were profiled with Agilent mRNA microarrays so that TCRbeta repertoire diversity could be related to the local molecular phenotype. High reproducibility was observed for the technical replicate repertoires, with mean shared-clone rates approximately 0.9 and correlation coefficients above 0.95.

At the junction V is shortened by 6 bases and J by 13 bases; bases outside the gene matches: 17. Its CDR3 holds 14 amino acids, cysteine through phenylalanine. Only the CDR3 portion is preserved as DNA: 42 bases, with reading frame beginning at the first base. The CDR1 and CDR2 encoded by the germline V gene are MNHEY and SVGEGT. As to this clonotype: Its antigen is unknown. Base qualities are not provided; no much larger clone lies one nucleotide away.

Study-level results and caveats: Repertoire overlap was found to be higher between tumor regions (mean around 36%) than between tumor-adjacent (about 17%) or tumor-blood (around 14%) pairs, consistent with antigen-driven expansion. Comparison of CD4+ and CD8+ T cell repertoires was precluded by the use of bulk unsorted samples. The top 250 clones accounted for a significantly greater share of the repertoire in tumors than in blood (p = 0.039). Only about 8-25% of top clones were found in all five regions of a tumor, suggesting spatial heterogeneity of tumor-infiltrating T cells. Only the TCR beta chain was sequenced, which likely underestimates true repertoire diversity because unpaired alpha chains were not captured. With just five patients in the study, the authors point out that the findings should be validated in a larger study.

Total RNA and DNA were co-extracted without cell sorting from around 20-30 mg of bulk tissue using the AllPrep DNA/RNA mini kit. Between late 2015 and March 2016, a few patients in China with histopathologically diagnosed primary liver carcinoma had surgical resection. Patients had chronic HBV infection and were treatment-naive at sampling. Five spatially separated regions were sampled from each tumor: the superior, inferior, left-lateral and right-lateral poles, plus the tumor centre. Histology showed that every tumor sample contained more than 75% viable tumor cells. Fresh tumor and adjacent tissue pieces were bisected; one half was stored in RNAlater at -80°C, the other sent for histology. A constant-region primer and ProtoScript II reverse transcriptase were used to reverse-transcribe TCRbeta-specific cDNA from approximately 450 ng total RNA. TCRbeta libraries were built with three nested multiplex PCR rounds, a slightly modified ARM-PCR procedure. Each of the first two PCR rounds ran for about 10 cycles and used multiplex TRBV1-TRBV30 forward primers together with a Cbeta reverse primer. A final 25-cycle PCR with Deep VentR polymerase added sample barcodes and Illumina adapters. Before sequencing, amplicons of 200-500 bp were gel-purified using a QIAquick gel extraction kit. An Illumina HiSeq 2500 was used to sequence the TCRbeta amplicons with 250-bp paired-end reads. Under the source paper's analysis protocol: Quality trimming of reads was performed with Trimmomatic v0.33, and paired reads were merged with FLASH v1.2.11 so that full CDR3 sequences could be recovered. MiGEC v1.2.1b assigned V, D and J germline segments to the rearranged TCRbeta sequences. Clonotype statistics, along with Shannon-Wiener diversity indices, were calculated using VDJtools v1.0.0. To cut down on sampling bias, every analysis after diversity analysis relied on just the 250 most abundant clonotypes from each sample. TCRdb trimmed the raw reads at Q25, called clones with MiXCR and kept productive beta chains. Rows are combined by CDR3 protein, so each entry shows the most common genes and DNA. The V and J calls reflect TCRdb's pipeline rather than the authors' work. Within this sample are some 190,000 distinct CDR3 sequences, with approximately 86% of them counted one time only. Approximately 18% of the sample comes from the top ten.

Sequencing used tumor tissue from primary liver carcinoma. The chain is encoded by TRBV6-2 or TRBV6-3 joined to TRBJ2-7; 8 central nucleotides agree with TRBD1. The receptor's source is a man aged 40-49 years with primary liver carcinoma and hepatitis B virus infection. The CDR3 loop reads CASSLRDRTHEQYF. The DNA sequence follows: TGTGCCAGCAGCCTCCGGGACAGGACCCACGAACAATACTTC.